A selection of T cell receptor beta chains follows, all from one sample in a study of blood T cell repertoires in COVID-19. Method: immunoSEQ multiplex PCR; TCRdb's copy keeps in-frame clones and lacks some. Of 400,000 or so clones listed, more than 70% are singletons. The specimen was PBMCs or T cells enriched from blood (not recorded which). These receptor sequences come from a man in his forties in a cohort exposed to, infected with or recovered from COVID-19 (not recorded which). CDR3s include the opening cysteine and the closing phenylalanine or tryptophan. D genes are given only for firm matches. Clone size is given for some rows only: seen once, a few or many times, or a class if the clone is expanded.

clone_size,d_call,v_call,j_call,cdr3_nt,cdr3_aa
NA,NA,TRBV5-1,TRBJ2-1,TGCGCCAGCAGCATTAGCGGTCTTGGGTACAATGAGCAGTTCTTC,CASSISGLGYNEQFF
NA,NA,TRBV28,TRBJ2-5,TGTGCCAGCACCTCAGGGGATTGGATCCAAGAGACCCAGTACTTC,CASTSGDWIQETQYF
NA,TRBD1,TRBV19,TRBJ1-1,TGTGCCAGTAGGGACAGGGTTGGGGCTGAAGCTTTCTTT,CASRDRVGAEAFF
NA,TRBD2,TRBV19,TRBJ2-1,TGTGCCAGTAGTATTACTAGCGGGAAATCCTACAATGAGCAGTTCTTC,CASSITSGKSYNEQFF
NA,TRBD2,TRBV10-3,TRBJ2-7,TGTGCCTCCAGCCGACTAGCGGGAGAAGAATACGAGCAGTACTTC,CASSRLAGEEYEQYF
NA,NA,TRBV5-1,TRBJ1-4,TGCGCCAGCAGCCCGGCAGTCGGGAATGAAAAACTGTTTTTT,CASSPAVGNEKLFF
NA,TRBD1,TRBV2,TRBJ1-1,TGTGCCAGCAGGGAATCAGGGGGCTCGGACCCTGAAGCTTTCTTT,CASRESGGSDPEAFF
NA,TRBD2,TRBV5-1,TRBJ2-1,TGCGCCAGCAGCTTGGATTCTAGCGGGAGTTTCCATGAGCAGTTCTTC,CASSLDSSGSFHEQFF
NA,TRBD2,TRBV5-1,TRBJ2-5,TGCGCCAGCAGCGTACTACCGGGACTAGACGTGGAGACCCAGTACTTC,CASSVLPGLDVETQYF
NA,NA,TRBV6-5,TRBJ1-1,TGTGCCAGCAGTCCCCCCCGCGGGTTGAACACTGAAGCTTTCTTT,CASSPPRGLNTEAFF
few,NA,TRBV15,TRBJ1-1,TGTGCCACCAGCCCAGGTGGACAGTGGGCTTTCTTT,CATSPGGQWAFF
NA,TRBD2,TRBV5-4,TRBJ2-2,TGTGCCAGCAGCTTGTTCGGCGGGAGGGCCGCCGGGGAGCTGTTTTTT,CASSLFGGRAAGELFF
NA,TRBD1,TRBV27,TRBJ2-6,TGTGCCAGCAGTTTATTAGGGGGCGCGGCAGGGGCCAACGTCCTGACTTTC,CASSLLGGAAGANVLTF
NA,TRBD2,TRBV2,TRBJ2-2,TGTGCCAGCAGTGCCCTAAGCGGGAGGGCCGCCGGGGAGCTGTTTTTT,CASSALSGRAAGELFF
few,NA,TRBV5-1,TRBJ2-1,TGCGCCAGCAGCCCGGGAGTGGTTGAGCAGTTCTTC,CASSPGVVEQFF
NA,TRBD1,TRBV2,TRBJ2-5,TGTGCCAGCAGTGATGGACAGGGAGCAGAGACCCAGTACTTC,CASSDGQGAETQYF
few,NA,TRBV30,TRBJ2-1,TGTGCCTGGAGGGGGGACTGGCGGAGGAACAATGAGCAGTTCTTC,CAWRGDWRRNNEQFF
NA,TRBD1,TRBV5-6,TRBJ2-5,TGTGCCAGCAGCTTGGGGACAGGGGTGGTCGAGACCCAGTACTTC,CASSLGTGVVETQYF
NA,TRBD2,TRBV5-4,TRBJ2-1,TGTGCCAGCAGCTTTAATAGCGGGTTCGCCTACAATGAGCAGTTCTTC,CASSFNSGFAYNEQFF
NA,NA,TRBV11-2,TRBJ2-2,TGTGCCAGCAGCTCCCGAGGACTCCAAAACACCGGGGAGCTGTTTTTT,CASSSRGLQNTGELFF
NA,NA,TRBV18,TRBJ1-1,TGTGCCAGCTCACCTTCAGTTGACACTGAAGCTTTCTTT,CASSPSVDTEAFF
NA,NA,TRBV25-1,TRBJ1-2,TGTGCCAGCAATGGCGGGTCTTTTAACTATGGCTACACCTTC,CASNGGSFNYGYTF
once,TRBD1,TRBV12-5,TRBJ1-2,TGTGCTAGTGGTTTGTATACCCCTAGGACAGGGGGATATGGCTACACCTTC,CASGLYTPRTGGYGYTF
NA,TRBD2,TRBV4-2,TRBJ2-5,TGTGCCAGCAGTCAAGGGGCTAACGGGAGGGCCGGGGAGACCCAGTACTTC,CASSQGANGRAGETQYF
NA,TRBD2,TRBV18,TRBJ2-5,TGTGCCAGCTCCCCTCGGGGGGGAGAGACCCAGTACTTC,CASSPRGGETQYF
NA,NA,TRBV5-1,TRBJ2-3,TGCGCCAGCAGCTTGTATAGTAGCAGACGTGCAGATACGCAGTATTTT,CASSLYSSRRADTQYF
NA,NA,TRBV5-4,TRBJ1-2,TGTGCCAGCAGCCTCGAGGGTTCAAACTATGGCTACACCTTC,CASSLEGSNYGYTF
NA,NA,TRBV30,TRBJ1-3,TGTGCCTGGAGTGTATCGACTAGAGGAGGAAACACCATATATTTT,CAWSVSTRGGNTIYF
NA,TRBD1,TRBV2,TRBJ2-7,TGTGCCAGTAACCGGGACAGTTACGAGCAGTACTTC,CASNRDSYEQYF
NA,TRBD1,TRBV11-1,TRBJ1-4,TGTGCCAGCAGCTCGACAGGGTCTAGTGAAAAACTGTTTTTT,CASSSTGSSEKLFF
NA,NA,TRBV7-9,TRBJ2-3,TGTGCCAGCAGCTTTTCGGGAGGCACAGATACGCAGTATTTT,CASSFSGGTDTQYF
NA,NA,TRBV2,TRBJ1-2,TGTGCCAGCAGTGAGCGGGGAGGGGGCTATGGCTACACCTTC,CASSERGGGYGYTF
few,NA,TRBV13,TRBJ1-4,TGTGCCAGCAGCGCGGCAGATAATGAAAAACTGTTTTTT,CASSAADNEKLFF
NA,NA,TRBV3-1/TRBV3-2,TRBJ2-2,TGTGCCAGCAGCCAATCTACCAACACCGGGGAGCTGTTTTTT,CASSQSTNTGELFF
NA,NA,TRBV30,TRBJ1-1,TGTGCCTGGAGTGGTCAGCGGAACACTGAAGCTTTCTTT,CAWSGQRNTEAFF